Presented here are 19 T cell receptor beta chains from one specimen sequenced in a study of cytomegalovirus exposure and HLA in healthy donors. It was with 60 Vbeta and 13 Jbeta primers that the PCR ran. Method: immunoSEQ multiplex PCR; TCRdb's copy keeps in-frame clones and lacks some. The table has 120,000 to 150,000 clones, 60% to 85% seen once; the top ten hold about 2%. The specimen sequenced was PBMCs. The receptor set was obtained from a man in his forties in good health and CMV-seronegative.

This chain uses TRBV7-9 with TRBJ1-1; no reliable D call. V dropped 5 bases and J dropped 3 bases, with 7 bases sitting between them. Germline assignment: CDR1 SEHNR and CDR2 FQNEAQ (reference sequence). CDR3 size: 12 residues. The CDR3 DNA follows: TGTGCCAGCAGCGCCGGAGACACTGAAGCTTTCTTT. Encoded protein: CASSAGDTEAFF.

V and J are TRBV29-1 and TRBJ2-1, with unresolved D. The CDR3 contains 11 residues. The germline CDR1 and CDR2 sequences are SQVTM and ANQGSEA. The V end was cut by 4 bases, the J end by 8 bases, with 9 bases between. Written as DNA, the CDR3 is TGCAGCGTTGTGACACTCGATGAGCAGTTCTTC. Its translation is CSVVTLDEQFF.

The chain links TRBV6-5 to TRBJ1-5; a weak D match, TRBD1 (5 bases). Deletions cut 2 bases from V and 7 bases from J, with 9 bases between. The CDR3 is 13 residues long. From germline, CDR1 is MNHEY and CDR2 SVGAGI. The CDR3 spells CASSYGATQPQHF. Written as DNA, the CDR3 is TGTGCCAGCAGTTACGGGGCCACCCAGCCCCAGCATTTT.

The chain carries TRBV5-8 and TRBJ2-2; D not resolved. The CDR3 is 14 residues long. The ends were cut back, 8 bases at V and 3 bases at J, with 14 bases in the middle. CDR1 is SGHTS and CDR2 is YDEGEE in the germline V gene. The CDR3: CASKPGDDTGELFF. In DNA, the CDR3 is TGTGCCAGTAAGCCGGGTGACGACACCGGGGAGCTGTTTTTT.

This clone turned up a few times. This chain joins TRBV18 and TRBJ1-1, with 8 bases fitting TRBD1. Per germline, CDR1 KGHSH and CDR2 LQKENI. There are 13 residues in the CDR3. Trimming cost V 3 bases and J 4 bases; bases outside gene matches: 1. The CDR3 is CASSPQGATEAFF. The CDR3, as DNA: TGTGCCAGCTCACCTCAGGGGGCCACTGAAGCTTTCTTT. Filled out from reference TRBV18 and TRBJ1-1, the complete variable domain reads NAGVMQNPRHLVRRRGQEARLRCSPMKGHSHVYWYRQLPEEGLKFMVYLQKENIIDESGMPKERFSAEFPKEGPSILRIQQVVRGDSAAYFCASSPQGATEAFFGQGTRLTVV.

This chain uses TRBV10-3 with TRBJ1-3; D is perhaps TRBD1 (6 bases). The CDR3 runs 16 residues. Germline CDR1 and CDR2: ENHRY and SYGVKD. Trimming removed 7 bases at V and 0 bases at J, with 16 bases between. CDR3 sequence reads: CAITGGGHNSGNTIYF. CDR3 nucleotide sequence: TGTGCCATCACGGGCGGGGGACACAACTCTGGAAACACCATATATTTT.

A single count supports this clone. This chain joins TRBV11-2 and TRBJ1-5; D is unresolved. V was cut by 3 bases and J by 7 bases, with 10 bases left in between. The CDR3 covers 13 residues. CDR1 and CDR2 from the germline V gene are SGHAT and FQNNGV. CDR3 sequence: CASSLGTGQPQHF. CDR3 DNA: TGTGCCAGCAGCTTGGGCACGGGGCAGCCCCAGCATTTT.

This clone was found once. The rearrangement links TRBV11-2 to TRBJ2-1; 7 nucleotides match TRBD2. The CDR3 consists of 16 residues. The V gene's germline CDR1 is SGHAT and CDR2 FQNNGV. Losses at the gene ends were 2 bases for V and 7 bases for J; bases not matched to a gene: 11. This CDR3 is CASSLSGVSGGNEQFF. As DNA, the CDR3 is TGTGCCAGCAGCTTATCTGGTGTGTCCGGGGGGAATGAGCAGTTCTTC.

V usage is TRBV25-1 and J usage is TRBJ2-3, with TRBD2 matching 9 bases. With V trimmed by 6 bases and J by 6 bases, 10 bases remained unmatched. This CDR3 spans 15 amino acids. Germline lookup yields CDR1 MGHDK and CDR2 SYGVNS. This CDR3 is CASSDLWRGGDTQYF. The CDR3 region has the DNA TGTGCCAGCAGCGATTTATGGCGGGGGGGGGATACGCAGTATTTT.

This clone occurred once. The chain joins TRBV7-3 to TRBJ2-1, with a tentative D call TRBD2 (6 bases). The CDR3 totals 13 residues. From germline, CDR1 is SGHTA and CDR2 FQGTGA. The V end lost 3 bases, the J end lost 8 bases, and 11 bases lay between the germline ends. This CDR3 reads CASSFGTGDEQFF. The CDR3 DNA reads TGTGCCAGCAGCTTCGGGACTGGCGATGAGCAGTTCTTC.

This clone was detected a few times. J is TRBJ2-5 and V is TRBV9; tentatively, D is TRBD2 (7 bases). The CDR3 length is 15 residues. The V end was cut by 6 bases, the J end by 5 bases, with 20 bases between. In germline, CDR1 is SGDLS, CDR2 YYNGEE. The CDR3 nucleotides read TGTGCCAGCACTCCGTGGGGGGGGCAAGGGGAGACCCAGTACTTC. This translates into CASTPWGGQGETQYF.

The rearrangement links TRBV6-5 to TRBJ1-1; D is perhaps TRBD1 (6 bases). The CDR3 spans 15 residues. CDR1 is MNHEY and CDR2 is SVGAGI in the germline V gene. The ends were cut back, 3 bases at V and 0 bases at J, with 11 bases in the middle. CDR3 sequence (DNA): TGTGCCAGCAGTTATTTGGGGGCCCTGAACACTGAAGCTTTCTTT. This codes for CASSYLGALNTEAFF.

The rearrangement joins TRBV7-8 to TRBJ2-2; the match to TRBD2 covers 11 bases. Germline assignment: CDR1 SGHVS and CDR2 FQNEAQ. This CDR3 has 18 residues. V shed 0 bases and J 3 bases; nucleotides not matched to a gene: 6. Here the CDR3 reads CASSLAVLAGVDTGELFF. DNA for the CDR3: TGTGCCAGCAGCTTAGCGGTACTAGCGGGAGTAGACACCGGGGAGCTGTTTTTT.

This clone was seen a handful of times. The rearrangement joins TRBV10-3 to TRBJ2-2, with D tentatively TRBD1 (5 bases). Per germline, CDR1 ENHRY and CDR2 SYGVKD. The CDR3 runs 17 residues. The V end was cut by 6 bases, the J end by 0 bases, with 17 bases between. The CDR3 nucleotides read TGTGCCATCAGCCCCTACCCGGCAGGGACGAACACCGGGGAGCTGTTTTTT. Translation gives CAISPYPAGTNTGELFF.

CDR3 in amino acids: CSATDGGEQFF. In nucleotides, the CDR3 is TGCAGTGCTACCGATGGAGGGGAGCAGTTCTTC. This chain connects TRBV20-1 to TRBJ2-1; D may be TRBD2 (6 bases). V dropped 4 bases and J dropped 10 bases, with 11 bases sitting between them. There are 11 residues in the CDR3. CDR1 is DFQATT and CDR2 is SNEGSKA in the germline V gene (reference sequence).

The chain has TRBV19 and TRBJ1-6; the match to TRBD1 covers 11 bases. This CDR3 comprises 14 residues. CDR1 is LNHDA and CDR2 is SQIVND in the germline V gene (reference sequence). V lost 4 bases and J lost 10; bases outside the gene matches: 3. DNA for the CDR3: TGTGCCAGTAGTACCGGACAGGGGGCATCACCCCTCCACTTT. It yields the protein CASSTGQGASPLHF.

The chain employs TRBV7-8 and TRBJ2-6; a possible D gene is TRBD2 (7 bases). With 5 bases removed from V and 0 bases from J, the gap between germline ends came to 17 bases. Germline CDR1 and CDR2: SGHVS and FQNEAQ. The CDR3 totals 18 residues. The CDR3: CASSPQRGAGSGANVLTF. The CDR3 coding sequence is TGTGCCAGCAGCCCACAACGGGGGGCAGGCTCTGGGGCCAACGTCCTGACTTTC.

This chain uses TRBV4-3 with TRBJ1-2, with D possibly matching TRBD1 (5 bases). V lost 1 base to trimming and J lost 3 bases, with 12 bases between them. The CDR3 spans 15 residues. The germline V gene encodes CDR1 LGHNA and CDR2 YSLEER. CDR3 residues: CASSQGDGEDYGYTF. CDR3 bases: TGCGCCAGCAGCCAAGGGGACGGGGAGGACTATGGCTACACCTTC.

The CDR3 nucleotides read TGTGCCAGCAGTCCGCGACAGGGGTTGGGCAATCAGCCCCAGCATTTT. This sequence encodes CASSPRQGLGNQPQHF. The chain combines TRBV27 with TRBJ1-5; 8 positions agree with TRBD1. The CDR3 totals 16 residues. The J segment lost 2 bases and the V segment lost 5 bases, leaving 8 bases of the junction unmatched. CDR1 is MNHEY and CDR2 is SMNVEV in the germline V gene (reference sequence).